The 16 T cell receptor beta chains listed next were all sequenced from one sample in a study of blood T cell repertoires in COVID-19. This table comes from immunoSEQ multiplex PCR, and its TCRdb copy is limited to in-frame clones, with some not included. The sample yields 150,000 to 200,000 clones, about 86% seen once. Sequenced material: peripheral blood. Every receptor here comes from a man aged 45-60 years with active or convalescent COVID-19.

The rearrangement uses TRBV3-1 (or the pseudogene TRBV3-2) and TRBJ2-2, with 7 bases identical to TRBD1. The trim removed 4 bases at V and 1 base at J, leaving 6 bases unmatched. This CDR3 contains 16 residues. Germline V gene data show CDR1 as LGHDT and CDR2 as YNNKEL (reference sequence). In nucleotides, the CDR3 is TGTGCCAGCAGCCCAACTACAGGGGTGAACACCGGGGAGCTGTTTTTT. Its translation: CASSPTTGVNTGELFF.

The chain couples TRBV28 to TRBJ2-7; 7 positions agree with TRBD1. With V trimmed by 5 bases and J by 0 bases, 4 bases remained unmatched. The CDR3 covers 14 residues. Per the germline V gene, CDR1 is MDHEN and CDR2 is SYDVKM. CDR3 DNA sequence: TGTGCCAGCAGTCCCCACAGGGGCTCCTACGAGCAGTACTTC. Protein product: CASSPHRGSYEQYF.

The chain recombines TRBV30 with TRBJ1-3, with a weak D call TRBD1 (6 bases). The CDR3 has 16 amino acids. The V and J ends lost 2 bases and 0 bases respectively, with 14 bases between them. Germline CDR1 is GTSNPN and CDR2 is SVGIG (reference sequence). The CDR3 nucleotides read TGTGCCTGGAGTTCTCAGGGGAAGAGCTCTGGAAACACCATATATTTT. Encoded protein: CAWSSQGKSSGNTIYF. Full variable domain (outside the CDR3, taken from reference TRBV30 and TRBJ1-3): SQTIHQWPATLVQPVGSPLSLECTVEGTSNPNLYWYRQAAGRGLQLLFYSVGIGQISSEVPQNLSASRPQDRQFILSSKKLLLSDSGFYLCAWSSQGKSSGNTIYFGEGSWLTVV.

V and J are TRBV29-1 and TRBJ1-4; the D is unclear. Germline lookup yields CDR1 SQVTM and CDR2 ANQGSEA. CDR3 length equals 13 residues. Trimming took 4 bases from V and 7 from J, leaving 13 bases between them. This chain's CDR3 is CSVGGSGSEKLFF. CDR3 DNA: TGCAGCGTTGGAGGATCTGGGAGTGAAAAACTGTTTTTT.

The gene calls are TRBV6-4 and TRBJ2-2, with 10 bases matching TRBD2. Germline lookup yields CDR1 MRHNA and CDR2 SNTAGT. The CDR3 totals 17 residues. The J segment lost 3 bases and the V segment lost 8 bases, leaving 12 bases of the junction unmatched. The CDR3 bases are TGTGCCAGCCCCAATTCGACTAGCGGGCCCTACACCGGGGAGCTGTTTTTT. Translated: CASPNSTSGPYTGELFF.

The chain has TRBV5-5 and TRBJ1-5, with TRBD1 identical over 11 bases. This CDR3 has 15 residues. CDR1 is SGHKS and CDR2 is YYEKEE in the germline V gene (reference sequence). V lost 3 bases and J lost 5; bases outside the gene matches: 4. DNA for the CDR3: TGTGCCAGCAGCTCGCAGGGACAGGGGGATCAGCCCCAGCATTTT. Translation gives CASSSQGQGDQPQHF.

This clone was seen a few times. The V call is TRBV18, the J call TRBJ2-1; 15 bases line up with TRBD2. There are 16 residues in the CDR3. V gave up 4 bases and J gave up 8 bases; unmatched junction bases: 6. Germline values: CDR1 KGHSH, CDR2 LQKENI. The CDR3 DNA is TGTGCCAGCTCACGGGGACTAGCGGGGGGCATGGATGAGCAGTTCTTC. Its translation: CASSRGLAGGMDEQFF. The complete variable domain, with remaining parts taken from reference TRBV18 and TRBJ2-1, reads NAGVMQNPRHLVRRRGQEARLRCSPMKGHSHVYWYRQLPEEGLKFMVYLQKENIIDESGMPKERFSAEFPKEGPSILRIQQVVRGDSAAYFCASSRGLAGGMDEQFFGPGTRLTVL.

The rearrangement uses TRBV28 and TRBJ2-2, with 12 bases fitting TRBD2. The germline V gene encodes CDR1 MDHEN and CDR2 SYDVKM. Trimming at V came to 5 bases and at J to 4 bases, leaving 2 bases not matched to a gene. CDR3 length: 15 amino acids. CDR3 protein: CASSLAGGRTGELFF. CDR3 coding DNA: TGTGCCAGCAGTCTAGCGGGGGGGCGCACCGGGGAGCTGTTTTTT.

The CDR3 loop reads CSVHQGGTAHEKLFF. The CDR3 region has the DNA TGCAGCGTGCATCAAGGCGGGACAGCCCATGAAAAACTGTTTTTT. The V gene is TRBV29-1, the J gene TRBJ1-4, with TRBD1 matching over 7 bases. Germline assignment: CDR1 SQVTM and CDR2 ANQGSEA. The CDR3 spans 15 residues. Unmatched junction bases numbered 13, after V lost 6 bases and J lost 6 bases.

As DNA, the CDR3 is TGTGCCAGCAGCTCAGCGACAGGCCTTCAAATCCCGTATGGCTACACCTTC. It codes for CASSSATGLQIPYGYTF. This chain joins TRBV11-2 and TRBJ1-2; D perhaps matches TRBD1 (6 bases). V gave up 4 bases and J gave up 5 bases, with 23 bases separating them. The CDR3 extends over 17 amino acids. The germline V gene has CDR1 SGHAT and CDR2 FQNNGV.

V and J are TRBV6-5 and TRBJ1-2, with D uncertain. Per the germline V gene, CDR1 is MNHEY and CDR2 is SVGAGI. V lost 6 bases and J lost 0, with 14 bases in between. CDR3 size: 15 residues. The CDR3 DNA follows: TGTGCCAGCAGACTCGGACTGAATGCTAACTATGGCTACACCTTC. It codes for CASRLGLNANYGYTF.

The V and J genes are TRBV5-4 and TRBJ2-3; 12 bases are a match to TRBD2. Germline V gene sequence: CDR1 SGHNT, CDR2 YYREEE (reference sequence). The trim removed 4 bases at V and 5 bases at J, leaving 5 bases unmatched. The CDR3 spans 15 residues. The CDR3 loop reads CASSGLLAGGDTQYF. The CDR3 nucleotides are TGTGCCAGCAGCGGATTACTAGCGGGGGGAGATACGCAGTATTTT.

The chain combines TRBV6-6 with TRBJ2-7; 12 nucleotides match TRBD2. In germline, CDR1 is MNHNY, CDR2 SVGAGI (reference sequence). V trimming: 7 bases; J trimming: 6 bases; junction bases outside the gene matches: 4. The CDR3 is 13 residues long. The chain's CDR3 is CASTSGGALEQYF. Here the CDR3 DNA reads TGTGCCAGCACTAGCGGGGGGGCCCTCGAGCAGTACTTC.

This chain connects TRBV5-1 to TRBJ1-1; D is perhaps TRBD1 (6 bases). The CDR3 extends over 14 amino acids. Per the germline V gene, CDR1 is SGHRS and CDR2 is YFSETQ. The V and J ends lost 1 base and 0 bases respectively, with 7 bases between them. The CDR3 coding sequence is TGCGCCAGCAGCTTGACAGGGCTGAACACTGAAGCTTTCTTT. Translating it yields CASSLTGLNTEAFF.

The chain carries TRBV12-3 or TRBV12-4 and TRBJ1-2; D gene ambiguous. V was cut by 2 bases and J by 4 bases, with 8 bases left in between. CDR3 length equals 13 residues. CDR3 sequence reads: CASSLRDFYGYTF. For the CDR3, the DNA is TGTGCCAGCAGTTTACGAGACTTCTATGGCTACACCTTC.

V and J are TRBV19 and TRBJ1-6; D remains ambiguous. CDR3 size: 15 residues. Trimming shortened V by 3 bases and J by 10 bases, and 16 bases separated the two germline ends. Germline values: CDR1 LNHDA, CDR2 SQIVND (reference sequence). The CDR3 reads CASSIEFSPESPLHF. CDR3 DNA: TGTGCCAGTAGTATCGAATTCTCTCCGGAGTCACCCCTCCACTTT. Full variable domain (outside the CDR3, taken from reference TRBV19 and TRBJ1-6): DGGITQSPKYLFRKEGQNVTLSCEQNLNHDAMYWYRQDPGQGLRLIYYSQIVNDFQKGDIAEGYSVSREKKESFPLTVTSAQKNPTAFYLCASSIEFSPESPLHFGNGTRLTVT.